The 24 T cell receptor beta chains listed next were all sequenced from one sample in a study of identical twins. TCRdb reanalysed the 5' RACE reads using MiXCR and keeps one entry per CDR3 protein. The table includes hundreds of thousands of distinct CDR3 sequences, 21% detected once. The sample was also linked to a second study, of T cells expressing NK-cell markers.

The sequenced material came from PBMCs. These receptors all come from a woman aged 18-30 years in good health.

The J gene is TRBJ2-3, the V gene TRBV4-3; D perhaps matches TRBD2 (5 bases). The CDR3 spans 15 residues. Between the trimmed V and J ends, which lost 3 bases and 2 bases, there was a span of 12 bases. Germline-derived CDR1 and CDR2 are LGHNA and YSLEER. Written as DNA, the CDR3 is TGCGCCAGCAGCCAGGAGGCGCGGTTCACAGATACGCAGTATTTT. As protein: CASSQEARFTDTQYF.

This clonotype was counted many times. At one end the junction does not follow the germline gene, possibly because of a read error. The chain carries TRBV7-7 and TRBJ2-5; 12 bases are shared with TRBD2. Germline assignment: CDR1 SSHAT and CDR2 FNYEAQ (reference sequence). This CDR3 is built from 16 residues. CDR3 coding DNA: TGTGCTAGCAGCTTATCTACGACTAGCGGGGGAAAGACCCAGTACTTC. This encodes CASSLSTTSGGKTQYF.

This clonotype was detected a few times. The V and J genes are TRBV20-1 and TRBJ2-1; D might be TRBD2 (6 bases). CDR3 length: 16 amino acids. With 6 bases removed from V and 0 bases from J, the gap between germline ends came to 18 bases. Germline lookup yields CDR1 DFQATT and CDR2 SNEGSKA (reference sequence). DNA for the CDR3: TGCAGTGCCTCGAGGCGGGGCCTGAGCTCCTACAATGAGCAGTTCTTC. Amino acids: CSASRRGLSSYNEQFF.

The chain links TRBV20-1 to TRBJ2-7; D tentatively fits TRBD1 or TRBD2 (5 bases each). The CDR3 contains 12 residues. V lost 7 bases and J 5 bases, leaving 15 bases between the germline ends. Germline CDR1 and CDR2: DFQATT and SNEGSKA (reference sequence). The CDR3 nucleotides read TGCAGTGGGACCGGGACCGGACACGAGCAGTACTTC. Translation gives CSGTGTGHEQYF.

This clonotype was detected a few times. The rearrangement joins TRBV4-3 to TRBJ2-1; TRBD2 is a possible D gene (5 bases). CDR3 length: 17 amino acids. The V end was cut by 4 bases, the J end by 0 bases, with 16 bases between. Germline lookup yields CDR1 LGHNA and CDR2 YSLEER. The CDR3 protein is CASSPREGATSYNEQFF. The CDR3 DNA follows: TGCGCCAGCAGCCCCCGTGAGGGAGCGACCTCCTACAATGAGCAGTTCTTC.

In its sample, this clonotype was seen a few times. This chain uses TRBV10-3 with TRBJ2-7; tentatively, D is TRBD1 (5 bases). Germline V gene sequence: CDR1 ENHRY, CDR2 SYGVKD. The CDR3 runs 15 residues. V shed 4 bases and J shed 0 bases, with 13 bases lying between them. The CDR3 nucleotides are TGTGCCATCAGTGCCGGACAAATGAGCTCCTACGAGCAGTACTTC. Amino acid sequence: CAISAGQMSSYEQYF.

V is TRBV5-1 and J is TRBJ2-3, with TRBD2 identical over 7 bases. Trimming cost V 4 bases and J 4 bases; bases outside gene matches: 9. CDR1 SGHRS and CDR2 YFSETQ come from the germline V gene. This CDR3 is built from 15 residues. CDR3 sequence (DNA): TGCGCCAGCAGCAGCCCTAGCGGTACGTCAGATACGCAGTATTTT. This gives the protein CASSSPSGTSDTQYF.

This clonotype has more than one count but fewer than ten. This chain links TRBV28 with TRBJ2-7; TRBD1 is a possible D gene (7 bases). The germline CDR1 and CDR2 sequences are MDHEN and SYDVKM. CDR3 length: 13 residues. Trimming removed 5 bases at V and 7 bases at J, with 15 bases between. Here the CDR3 DNA reads TGTGCCAGCAGTCAGGGGGGATTAGGGGAGCAGTACTTC. It codes for CASSQGGLGEQYF.

This clonotype was detected only a few times. This sequence joins TRBV12-3 or TRBV12-4 and TRBJ1-6; 7 bases line up with TRBD1. Germline trimming cut 6 bases from V and 6 bases from J; bases unmatched to any gene: 8. CDR3 length: 15 residues. Written as DNA, the CDR3 is TGTGCCAGCAGAGCGGGGACAGCCTTTAATTCACCCCTCCACTTT. It yields the protein CASRAGTAFNSPLHF.

This clonotype has only a few counts. The V call is TRBV7-9, the J call TRBJ2-7; D perhaps matches TRBD2 (6 bases). This CDR3 contains 15 residues. CDR1 is SEHNR and CDR2 is FQNEAQ in the germline V gene (reference sequence). V lost 3 bases, J lost 7 bases, and 19 bases lay in between. CDR3 DNA sequence: TGTGCCAGCAGCTTCTCGTCGGGGATTGGGAGGGAGCAGTACTTC. Amino acids: CASSFSSGIGREQYF.

This clonotype was counted many times. This chain connects TRBV9 to TRBJ2-1, with D perhaps matching TRBD2 (6 bases). CDR3 length: 15 amino acids. CDR1 and CDR2 (germline): SGDLS, YYNGEE. The germline V and J ends were trimmed by 1 base and 0 bases, with 8 bases remaining between them. The CDR3 loop reads CASSVNSGSYNEQFF. The CDR3 nucleotides are TGTGCCAGCAGCGTAAATAGCGGCTCCTACAATGAGCAGTTCTTC.

This clonotype was picked up a small number of times. The CDR3 bases are TGTGCCAGCAGCGGACGGGACAGGGCCACCTACGAGCAGTACTTC. This translates into CASSGRDRATYEQYF. V and J are TRBV5-6 and TRBJ2-7; TRBD1 matches 9 bases. The CDR3 length is 15 residues. CDR1 and CDR2 (germline): SGHDT, YYEEEE. Trimming cost V 4 bases and J 2 bases; bases outside gene matches: 7.

This clonotype was recorded a few times. The V and J genes are TRBV10-3 and TRBJ2-1; perhaps TRBD2 as D (5 bases). The germline gives CDR1 ENHRY, CDR2 SYGVKD. This CDR3 comprises 13 residues. The V gene lost 2 bases and the J gene lost 7 bases, with 9 bases spanning the gap. CDR3 coding DNA: TGTGCCATCAGTGAGCCGGGGAATAATGAGCAGTTCTTC. Translated: CAISEPGNNEQFF.

The genes are TRBV20-1 and TRBJ1-5; no clear D. CDR1 and CDR2 (germline): DFQATT, SNEGSKA (reference sequence). The CDR3 spans 16 residues. V was cut by 3 bases and J by 0 bases, with 15 bases left in between. The CDR3 loop is CSASRGSVGSNQPQHF. Written as DNA, the CDR3 is TGCAGTGCTAGTCGGGGATCCGTAGGTAGCAATCAGCCCCAGCATTTT.

This clonotype occurred many times. The chain employs TRBV7-9 and TRBJ2-3; tentatively, D is TRBD2 (6 bases). Germline CDR1 is SEHNR and CDR2 is FQNEAQ (reference sequence). V gave up 4 bases and J gave up 0 bases, with 14 bases separating them. This CDR3 has 16 residues. This CDR3 is CASSSVLAASTDTQYF. Here the CDR3 DNA reads TGTGCCAGCAGCTCCGTTTTAGCGGCTAGCACAGATACGCAGTATTTT.

This clonotype was observed a single time. This chain joins TRBV27 and TRBJ2-1; TRBD2 agrees at 10 bases. CDR1 and CDR2 from the germline V gene are MNHEY and SMNVEV (reference sequence). The CDR3 runs to 16 residues. Trimming removed 0 bases from V and 9 bases from J; junction bases left unmatched: 8. CDR3 in amino acids: CASSLSIGSGRSEQFF. As DNA, the CDR3 is TGTGCCAGCAGTTTATCGATAGGTAGCGGGAGGTCTGAGCAGTTCTTC.

The gene calls are TRBV10-3 and TRBJ2-3; 9 nucleotides align to TRBD2. CDR3 size: 16 residues. Germline CDR1 reads ENHRY; CDR2 reads SYGVKD. V gave up 0 bases and J gave up 1 base; unmatched junction bases: 2. CDR3 nucleotides: TGTGCCATCAGTGAGTCTAGCGGGGGAGGCACAGATACGCAGTATTTT. This sequence encodes CAISESSGGGTDTQYF.

This clonotype showed up just a few times. The chain uses TRBV5-1 and TRBJ2-7; maybe TRBD2 (6 bases). V lost 4 bases and J 3 bases, leaving 14 bases between the germline ends. The CDR3 contains 14 residues. Per the germline V gene, CDR1 is SGHRS and CDR2 is YFSETQ. The chain's CDR3 is CASSVRGDYYEQYF. CDR3 coding DNA: TGCGCCAGCAGCGTACGCGGGGATTACTACGAGCAGTACTTC.

This clonotype showed up many times. CDR3 protein: CSATGRTEAFF. The CDR3 nucleotides read TGCAGTGCTACTGGGCGAACTGAAGCTTTCTTT. The V gene is TRBV20-1, the J gene TRBJ1-1; D ambiguous. The ends were cut back, 4 bases at V and 5 bases at J, with 8 bases in the middle. Germline CDR1 DFQATT, CDR2 SNEGSKA (reference sequence). The CDR3 contains 11 residues.

Many counts were recorded for this clonotype. V and J are TRBV12-3 or TRBV12-4 and TRBJ1-2; TRBD1 is a possible D gene (5 bases). The CDR3 spans 15 residues. The V gene lost 6 bases and the J gene lost 7 bases, with 21 bases spanning the gap. CDR3 protein: CASSTTGAGWFGYTF. The CDR3 nucleotides are TGTGCCAGCAGCACGACCGGGGCAGGGTGGTTTGGCTACACCTTC.

This clonotype was seen more than once but under ten times. The chain combines TRBV6-1 with TRBJ1-1; D is unresolved. Germline CDR1 is MNHNS and CDR2 is SASEGT. CDR3 size: 17 residues. The V end was cut by 3 bases, the J end by 4 bases, with 21 bases between. The CDR3 region has the DNA TGTGCCAGCAGTGACGAGGGTCAGCCAAGAGGTGTCACTGAAGCTTTCTTT. It is translated as CASSDEGQPRGVTEAFF.

This clonotype turned up a few times. The V and J genes are TRBV6-1 and TRBJ2-7; 12 positions match TRBD2. Losses at the gene ends were 5 bases for V and 3 bases for J; bases not matched to a gene: 5. The CDR3 runs to 15 residues. Germline loops: CDR1 MNHNS, CDR2 SASEGT. CDR3 protein: CASSKTSGSVYEQYF. CDR3 DNA: TGTGCCAGCAGTAAGACTAGCGGGAGTGTCTACGAGCAGTACTTC.

This clonotype was counted only a few times. The V gene is TRBV10-3, the J gene TRBJ2-5, with D hard to call. Germline V CDR1 and CDR2: ENHRY, SYGVKD. The V gene lost 7 bases and the J gene lost 4 bases, with 10 bases spanning the gap. This CDR3 region has 12 residues. CDR3: CAIIRVLETQYF. The DNA of the CDR3 is TGTGCCATCATAAGGGTCCTAGAGACCCAGTACTTC.

This clonotype was seen only a few times. This chain connects TRBV7-2 to TRBJ2-5; TRBD1 might be the D (6 bases). Trimming left V 5 bases short and J 8 bases short, with 12 bases between. The CDR3 sequence is 12 residues long. Germline-derived CDR1 and CDR2 are SGHTA and FQGNSA. CDR3 loop: CASSLKQGTQYF. CDR3 in DNA: TGTGCCAGCAGCCTAAAACAGGGCACCCAGTACTTC. The full variable domain, with the rest looked up from reference TRBV7-2 and TRBJ2-5, is GAGVSQSPSNKVTEKGKDVELRCDPISGHTALYWYRQSLGQGLEFLIYFQGNSAPDKSGLPSDRFSAERTGGSVSTLTIQRTQQEDSAVYLCASSLKQGTQYFGPGTRLLVL.